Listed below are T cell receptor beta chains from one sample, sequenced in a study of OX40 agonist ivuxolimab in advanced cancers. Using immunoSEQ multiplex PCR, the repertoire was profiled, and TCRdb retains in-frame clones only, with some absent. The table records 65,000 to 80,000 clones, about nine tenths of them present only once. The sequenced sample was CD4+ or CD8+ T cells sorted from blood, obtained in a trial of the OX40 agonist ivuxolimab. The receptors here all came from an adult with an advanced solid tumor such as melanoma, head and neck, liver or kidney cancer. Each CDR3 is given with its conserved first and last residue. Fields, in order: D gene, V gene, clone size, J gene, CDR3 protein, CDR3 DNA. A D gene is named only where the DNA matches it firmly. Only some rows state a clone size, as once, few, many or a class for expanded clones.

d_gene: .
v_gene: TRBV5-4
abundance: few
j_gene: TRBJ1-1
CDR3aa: CASSLEWPGMNTEAFF
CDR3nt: TGTGCCAGCAGCTTGGAATGGCCAGGTATGAACACTGAAGCTTTCTTT

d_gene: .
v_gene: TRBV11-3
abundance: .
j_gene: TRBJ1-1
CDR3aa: CASSLDRGGGTEAFF
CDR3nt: TGTGCCAGCAGCTTAGATCGGGGGGGAGGCACTGAAGCTTTCTTT

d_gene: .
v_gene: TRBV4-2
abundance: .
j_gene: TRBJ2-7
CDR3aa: CASSQVGQGSYEQYF
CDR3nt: TGTGCCAGCAGCCAAGTCGGCCAGGGATCGTACGAGCAGTACTTC

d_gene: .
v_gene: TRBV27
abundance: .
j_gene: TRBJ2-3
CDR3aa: CASSLGFGVSATQYF
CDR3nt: TGTGCCAGCAGTTTAGGTTTTGGTGTCTCAGCTACGCAGTATTTT

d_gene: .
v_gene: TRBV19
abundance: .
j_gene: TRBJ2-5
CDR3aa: CASAKNPGVGQETQYF
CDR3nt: TGTGCCAGCGCCAAGAATCCCGGAGTCGGCCAAGAGACCCAGTACTTC

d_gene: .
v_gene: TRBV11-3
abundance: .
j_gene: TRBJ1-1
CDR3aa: CASSLMQSTEAFF
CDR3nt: TGTGCCAGCAGCTTAATGCAATCCACTGAAGCTTTCTTT

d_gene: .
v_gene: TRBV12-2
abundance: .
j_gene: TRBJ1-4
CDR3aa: CASRLEDRINEKLFF
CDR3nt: TGTGCAAGTCGCTTAGAAGACAGAATTAATGAAAAACTGTTTTTT

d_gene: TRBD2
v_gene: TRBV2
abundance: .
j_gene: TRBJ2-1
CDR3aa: CASRGTSGSGGNNEQFF
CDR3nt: TGTGCCAGCAGGGGGACCTCGGGTAGCGGGGGAAACAATGAGCAGTTCTTC

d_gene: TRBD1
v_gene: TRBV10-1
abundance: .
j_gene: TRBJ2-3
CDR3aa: CASSDQGQGAPDTQYF
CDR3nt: TGCGCCAGCAGTGACCAAGGACAGGGGGCCCCAGATACGCAGTATTTT

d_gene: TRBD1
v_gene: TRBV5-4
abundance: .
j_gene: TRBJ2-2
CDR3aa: CASSRGQGASGGELFF
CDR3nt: TGTGCCAGCAGCAGAGGACAGGGGGCTAGTGGCGGGGAGCTGTTTTTT

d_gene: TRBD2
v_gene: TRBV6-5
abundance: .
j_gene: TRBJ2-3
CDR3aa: CASSYSLAASTDTQYF
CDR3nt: TGTGCCAGCAGTTACTCTCTAGCGGCGAGCACAGATACGCAGTATTTT

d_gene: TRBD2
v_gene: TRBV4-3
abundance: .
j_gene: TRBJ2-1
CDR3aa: CASSQGGLAGYNEQFF
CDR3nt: TGCGCCAGCAGCCAAGGGGGACTAGCGGGATACAATGAGCAGTTCTTC

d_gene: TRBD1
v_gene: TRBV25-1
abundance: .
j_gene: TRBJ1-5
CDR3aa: CASSGGTGPQPQHF
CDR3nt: TGTGCCAGCAGTGGCGGGACAGGGCCACAGCCCCAGCATTTT

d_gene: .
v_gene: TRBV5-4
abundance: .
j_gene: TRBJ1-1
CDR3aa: CASSPSHSGTEAFF
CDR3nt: TGTGCCAGCAGCCCTAGTCACAGCGGCACTGAAGCTTTCTTT

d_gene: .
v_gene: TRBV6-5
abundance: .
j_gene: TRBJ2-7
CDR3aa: CASSRDGYEQYF
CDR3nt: TGTGCCAGCAGCCGGGACGGGTACGAGCAGTACTTC

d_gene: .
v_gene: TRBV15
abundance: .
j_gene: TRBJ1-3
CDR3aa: CATSRNYQGSGNTIYF
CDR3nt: TGTGCCACCAGCAGGAATTACCAAGGCTCTGGAAACACCATATATTTT

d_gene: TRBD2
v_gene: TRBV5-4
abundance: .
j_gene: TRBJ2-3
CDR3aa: CASSLGLAGEGTQYF
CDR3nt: TGTGCCAGCAGCTTGGGACTAGCGGGAGAAGGTACGCAGTATTTT

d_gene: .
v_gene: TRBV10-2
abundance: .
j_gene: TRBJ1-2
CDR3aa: CASSEVQSWGYGYTF
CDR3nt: TGCGCCAGCAGTGAGGTCCAGTCCTGGGGTTATGGCTACACCTTC

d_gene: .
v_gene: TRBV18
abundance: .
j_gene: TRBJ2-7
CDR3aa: CASSPQGGEQYF
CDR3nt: TGTGCCAGCTCACCACAGGGGGGCGAGCAGTACTTC

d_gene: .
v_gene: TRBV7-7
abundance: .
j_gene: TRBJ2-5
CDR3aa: CASSRGREQTQYF
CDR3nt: TGTGCCAGCAGCCGGGGGCGGGAACAGACCCAGTACTTC

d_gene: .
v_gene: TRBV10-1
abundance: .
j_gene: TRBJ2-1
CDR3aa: CASSESVTAQFF
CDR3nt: TGCGCCAGCAGTGAGTCCGTGACCGCGCAGTTCTTC

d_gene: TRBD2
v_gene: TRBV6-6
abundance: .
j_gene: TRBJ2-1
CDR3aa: CASSYLREGAYNEQFF
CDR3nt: TGTGCCAGCAGTTACCTCCGGGAGGGAGCTTACAATGAGCAGTTCTTC

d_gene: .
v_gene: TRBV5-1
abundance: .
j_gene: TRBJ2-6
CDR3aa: CASSLESGANVLTF
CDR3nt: TGCGCCAGCAGCTTGGAATCTGGGGCCAACGTCCTGACTTTC

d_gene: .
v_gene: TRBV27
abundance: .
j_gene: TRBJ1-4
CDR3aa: CASNGSAPLKLFF
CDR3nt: TGTGCCAGCAACGGTTCCGCCCCCTTAAAACTGTTTTTT

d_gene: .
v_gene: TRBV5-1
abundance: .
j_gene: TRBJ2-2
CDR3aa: CASSLPGADTGELFF
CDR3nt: TGCGCCAGCAGCTTACCAGGGGCAGACACCGGGGAGCTGTTTTTT

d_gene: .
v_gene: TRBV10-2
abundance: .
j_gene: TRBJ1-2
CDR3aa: CASSVLKDLDYGYTF
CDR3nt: TGCGCCAGCAGTGTCCTTAAGGATTTGGACTATGGCTACACCTTC

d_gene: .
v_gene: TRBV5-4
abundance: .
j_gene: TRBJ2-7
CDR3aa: CASSAKQGGGYEQYF
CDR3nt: TGTGCCAGCAGCGCAAAACAGGGAGGCGGCTACGAGCAGTACTTC

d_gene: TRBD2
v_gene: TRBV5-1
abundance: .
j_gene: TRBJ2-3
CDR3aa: CASSFSGSGTDTQYF
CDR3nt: TGCGCCAGCAGCTTTAGCGGGAGCGGCACAGATACGCAGTATTTT

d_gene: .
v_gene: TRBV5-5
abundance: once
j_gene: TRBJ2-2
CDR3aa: CASSVTSANTGELFF
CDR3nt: TGTGCCAGCAGCGTGACATCCGCGAACACCGGGGAGCTGTTTTTT

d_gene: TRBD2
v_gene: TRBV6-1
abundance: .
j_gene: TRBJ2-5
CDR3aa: CASSEGLAETQYF
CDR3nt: TGTGCCAGCAGTGAAGGACTAGCCGAGACCCAGTACTTC

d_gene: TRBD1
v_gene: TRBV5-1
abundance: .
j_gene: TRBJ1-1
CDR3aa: CASSLGQGAEEAFF
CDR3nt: TGCGCCAGCAGCTTGGGACAGGGGGCTGAAGAGGCTTTCTTT

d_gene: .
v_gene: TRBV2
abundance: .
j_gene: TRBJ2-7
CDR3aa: CASSEVGGRAYEQYF
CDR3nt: TGTGCCAGCAGTGAAGTGGGGGGGCGGGCCTACGAGCAGTACTTC

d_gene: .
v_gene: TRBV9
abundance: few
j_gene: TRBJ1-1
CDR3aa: CASSVETATEAFF
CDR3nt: TGTGCCAGCAGCGTAGAGACAGCGACTGAAGCTTTCTTT

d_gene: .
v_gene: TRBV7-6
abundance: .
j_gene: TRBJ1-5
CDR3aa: CASSLTANQPQHF
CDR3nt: TGTGCCAGCAGCTTGACAGCGAATCAGCCCCAGCATTTT

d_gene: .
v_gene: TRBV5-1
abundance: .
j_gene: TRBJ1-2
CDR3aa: CASSLSEGSRSYGYTF
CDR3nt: TGCGCCAGCAGCCTGTCGGAGGGTTCAAGGTCCTATGGCTACACCTTC

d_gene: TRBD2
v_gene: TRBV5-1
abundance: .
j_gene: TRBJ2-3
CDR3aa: CASSLRAGGLTDTQYF
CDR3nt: TGCGCCAGCAGCTTGAGGGCGGGAGGTCTCACAGATACGCAGTATTTT

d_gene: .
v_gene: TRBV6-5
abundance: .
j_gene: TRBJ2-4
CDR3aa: CASSPQGPPGIQYF
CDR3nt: TGTGCCAGCAGTCCCCAGGGGCCGCCCGGCATTCAGTACTTC

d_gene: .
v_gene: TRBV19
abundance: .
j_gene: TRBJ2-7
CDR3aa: CASSPRSGTYEQYF
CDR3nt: TGTGCCAGTAGTCCCCGGTCAGGGACCTACGAGCAGTACTTC

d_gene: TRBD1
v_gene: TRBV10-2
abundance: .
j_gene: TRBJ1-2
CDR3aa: CASNIGQGPFGYTF
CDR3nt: TGCGCCAGCAACATAGGACAGGGCCCCTTTGGCTACACCTTC

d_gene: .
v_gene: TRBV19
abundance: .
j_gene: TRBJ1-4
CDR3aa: CASRRGSGNEKLFF
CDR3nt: TGTGCCAGTAGGAGGGGTTCGGGTAATGAAAAACTGTTTTTT

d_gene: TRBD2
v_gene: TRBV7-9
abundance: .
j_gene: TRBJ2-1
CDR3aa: CASSQGLESSNEQFF
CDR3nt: TGTGCCAGCAGCCAGGGACTAGAGTCTTCGAATGAGCAGTTCTTC

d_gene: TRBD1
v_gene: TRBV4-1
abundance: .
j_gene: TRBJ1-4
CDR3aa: CASSQPYDRGDNEKLFF
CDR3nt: TGCGCCAGCAGCCAACCCTACGACAGGGGGGATAATGAAAAACTGTTTTTT

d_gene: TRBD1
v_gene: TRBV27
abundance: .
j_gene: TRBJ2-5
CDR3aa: CASSRDSYTQETQYF
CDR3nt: TGTGCCAGCAGTCGGGACAGCTACACCCAAGAGACCCAGTACTTC

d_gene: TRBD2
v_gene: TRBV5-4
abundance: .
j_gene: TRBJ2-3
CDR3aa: CASSLALSAGPSTDTQYF
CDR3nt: TGTGCCAGCAGCTTAGCCCTATCAGCGGGGCCGAGCACAGATACGCAGTATTTT

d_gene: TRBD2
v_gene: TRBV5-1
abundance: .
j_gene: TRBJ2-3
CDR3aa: CASSPGGDTQYF
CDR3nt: TGCGCCAGCAGCCCGGGAGGGGATACGCAGTATTTT

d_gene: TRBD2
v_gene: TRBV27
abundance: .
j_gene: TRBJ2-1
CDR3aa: CASSSILRSGVRFGYNEQFF
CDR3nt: TGTGCCAGCAGTTCCATCCTGCGGAGCGGGGTTCGTTTCGGCTACAATGAGCAGTTCTTC

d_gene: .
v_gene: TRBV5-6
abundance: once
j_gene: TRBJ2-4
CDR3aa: CASQGVAADIQYF
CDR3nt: TGTGCCAGCCAAGGGGTCGCGGCGGACATTCAGTACTTC

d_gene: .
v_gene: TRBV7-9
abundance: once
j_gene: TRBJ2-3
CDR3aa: CASSLARSSTDTQYF
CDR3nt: TGTGCCAGCAGCTTAGCGCGGTCTAGCACAGATACGCAGTATTTT

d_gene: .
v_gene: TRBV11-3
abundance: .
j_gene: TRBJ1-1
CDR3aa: CASSYSGTEAFF
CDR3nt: TGTGCCAGCAGCTACAGCGGCACTGAAGCTTTCTTT

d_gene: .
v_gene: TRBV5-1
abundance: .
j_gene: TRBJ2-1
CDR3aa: CASSFESIEQFF
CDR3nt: TGCGCCAGCAGCTTTGAAAGTATTGAGCAGTTCTTC

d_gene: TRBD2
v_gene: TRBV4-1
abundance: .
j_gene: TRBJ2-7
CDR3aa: CASSQGTSGGAYEQYF
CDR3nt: TGCGCCAGCAGCCAGGGAACTAGCGGAGGAGCCTACGAGCAGTACTTC

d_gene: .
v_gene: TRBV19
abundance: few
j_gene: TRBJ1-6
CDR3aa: CASRNSQSSYNSPLHF
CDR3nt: TGTGCCAGTAGAAACAGCCAGAGCTCCTATAATTCACCCCTCCACTTT

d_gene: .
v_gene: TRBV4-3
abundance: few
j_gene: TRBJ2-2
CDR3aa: CASSQVLGANTGELFF
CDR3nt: TGCGCCAGCAGCCAAGTACTCGGGGCGAACACCGGGGAGCTGTTTTTT

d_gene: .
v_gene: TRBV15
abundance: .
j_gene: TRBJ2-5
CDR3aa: CATSSQPGSWETQYF
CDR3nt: TGTGCCACCAGCAGTCAACCGGGCTCGTGGGAGACCCAGTACTTC

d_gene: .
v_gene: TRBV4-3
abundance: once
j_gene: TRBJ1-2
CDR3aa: CASSQERANYGYTF
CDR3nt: TGCGCCAGCAGCCAAGAGAGGGCTAACTATGGCTACACCTTC

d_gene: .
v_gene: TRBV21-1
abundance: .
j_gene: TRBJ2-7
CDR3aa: CASSKDQRETPYEQYF
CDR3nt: TGTGCCAGCAGCAAAGACCAGCGGGAGACCCCGTACGAGCAGTACTTC

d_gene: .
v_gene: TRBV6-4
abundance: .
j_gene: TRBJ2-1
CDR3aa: CASSIDLSYNEQFF
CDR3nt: TGTGCCAGCAGTATAGATCTCTCCTACAATGAGCAGTTCTTC